The 10 T cell receptor beta chains reported below all come from one sample, sequenced in a study of identical twins' blood T cells. TCRdb fed the 5' RACE reads into MiXCR, producing one record per CDR3 protein. Of roughly 380,000 distinct CDR3 sequences in the sample, over 25% were seen once. The sample comprised PBMCs. These receptors were collected from a woman aged 18-49 years in good health.

This clonotype was seen at least ten times. CDR3 in DNA: TGTGCCAGCAGCTTGGGCAGGGTAACTAATGAAAAACTGTTTTTT. Residues: CASSLGRVTNEKLFF. This chain connects TRBV5-5 to TRBJ1-4; the D gene is possibly TRBD1 (5 bases). CDR1 and CDR2 (germline): SGHKS, YYEKEE (reference sequence). The CDR3 is 15 amino acids. The germline V and J ends were trimmed by 0 bases and 1 base, with 7 bases remaining between them.

This clonotype came up a few times. The DNA for the CDR3 is TGTGCCAGCGGTCGGACTTCCTACGAGCAGTACTTC. This translates into CASGRTSYEQYF. V is TRBV7-9 and J is TRBJ2-7; D possibly corresponds to TRBD2 (5 bases). From germline, CDR1 is SEHNR and CDR2 FQNEAQ (reference sequence). The CDR3 consists of 12 residues. Trimming removed 8 bases from V and 1 base from J, with 9 bases in between.

V gene TRBV6-2 or TRBV6-3 combines with J gene TRBJ1-5; D may be TRBD1 (6 bases). V was clipped by 7 bases and J by 0 bases, with 13 bases between them. Germline CDR1 reads MNHEY; CDR2 reads SVGEGT. This CDR3 region has 15 residues. The CDR3 reads CASTRDMTSNQPQHF. The CDR3, as DNA: TGTGCCAGCACCAGGGACATGACTAGCAATCAGCCCCAGCATTTT.

This clonotype was observed a handful of times. J is TRBJ1-2 and V is TRBV20-1; D is unclear. This CDR3 is built from 11 residues. V was clipped by 2 bases and J by 3 bases, with 4 bases between them. Germline lookup yields CDR1 DFQATT and CDR2 SNEGSKA (reference sequence). CDR3 nucleotides: TGCAGTGCTAGAAGGGACTATGGCTACACCTTC. This codes for CSARRDYGYTF.

The chain combines TRBV20-1 with TRBJ1-2; 7 bases match TRBD1. CDR3 length: 14 amino acids. V shed 0 bases, J shed 4 bases, and the junction held 5 bases outside the gene matches. Germline-derived CDR1 and CDR2 are DFQATT and SNEGSKA (reference sequence). The CDR3 nucleotides are TGCAGTGCTAGAGATGAGGACAGGCTCTATGGCTACACCTTC. This gives the protein CSARDEDRLYGYTF.

This rearrangement joins TRBV20-1 to TRBJ1-1, with D perhaps TRBD1 (5 bases). Germline CDR1 is DFQATT and CDR2 is SNEGSKA (reference sequence). Trimming stripped 3 bases from V and 3 bases from J, with 11 bases between. The CDR3 contains 13 residues. CDR3 amino acids: CSAREWDYTEAFF. The CDR3 region has the DNA TGCAGTGCTAGGGAATGGGACTACACTGAAGCTTTCTTT.

This clonotype turned up a few times. The chain carries TRBV2 and TRBJ1-1; TRBD1 matches 7 bases. CDR1 is SNHLY, CDR2 FYNNEI, per germline. CDR3 length: 13 amino acids. The junction had 3 bases not matched to a gene; V was cut back by 2 bases and J by 6 bases. CDR3 sequence reads: CASSETGEAEAFF. CDR3 DNA sequence: TGTGCCAGCAGTGAAACAGGGGAGGCTGAAGCTTTCTTT.

CDR3 DNA: TGCGCCAGCAGCTTGGCGGGCAGGGAAGACGCTGAAGCTTTCTTT. Residues: CASSLAGREDAEAFF. The J gene is TRBJ1-1, the V gene TRBV5-1; TRBD1 is a possible D gene (5 bases). Germline V CDR1 and CDR2: SGHRS, YFSETQ. The CDR3 loop spans 15 amino acids. Trimming removed 0 bases at V and 6 bases at J, with 15 bases between.

This clonotype was picked up a small number of times. This chain uses TRBV5-5 with TRBJ1-1; D remains unclear. The CDR3 length is 12 residues. The ends were cut back, 3 bases at V and 7 bases at J, with 10 bases in the middle. CDR1 and CDR2 (germline): SGHKS, YYEKEE (reference sequence). DNA for the CDR3: TGTGCCAGCAGCTCAGGAGGGATTGAAGCTTTCTTT. It codes for CASSSGGIEAFF.

The chain has TRBV4-3 and TRBJ2-3; possible D gene TRBD2, 6 bases. Germline CDR1 is LGHNA and CDR2 is YSLEER. The CDR3 spans 17 residues. Deletions cut 0 bases from V and 2 bases from J, with 15 bases between. The CDR3 sequence: CASSQDEGLLITDTQYF. CDR3 coding DNA: TGCGCCAGCAGCCAAGACGAAGGACTACTAATCACAGATACGCAGTATTTT.